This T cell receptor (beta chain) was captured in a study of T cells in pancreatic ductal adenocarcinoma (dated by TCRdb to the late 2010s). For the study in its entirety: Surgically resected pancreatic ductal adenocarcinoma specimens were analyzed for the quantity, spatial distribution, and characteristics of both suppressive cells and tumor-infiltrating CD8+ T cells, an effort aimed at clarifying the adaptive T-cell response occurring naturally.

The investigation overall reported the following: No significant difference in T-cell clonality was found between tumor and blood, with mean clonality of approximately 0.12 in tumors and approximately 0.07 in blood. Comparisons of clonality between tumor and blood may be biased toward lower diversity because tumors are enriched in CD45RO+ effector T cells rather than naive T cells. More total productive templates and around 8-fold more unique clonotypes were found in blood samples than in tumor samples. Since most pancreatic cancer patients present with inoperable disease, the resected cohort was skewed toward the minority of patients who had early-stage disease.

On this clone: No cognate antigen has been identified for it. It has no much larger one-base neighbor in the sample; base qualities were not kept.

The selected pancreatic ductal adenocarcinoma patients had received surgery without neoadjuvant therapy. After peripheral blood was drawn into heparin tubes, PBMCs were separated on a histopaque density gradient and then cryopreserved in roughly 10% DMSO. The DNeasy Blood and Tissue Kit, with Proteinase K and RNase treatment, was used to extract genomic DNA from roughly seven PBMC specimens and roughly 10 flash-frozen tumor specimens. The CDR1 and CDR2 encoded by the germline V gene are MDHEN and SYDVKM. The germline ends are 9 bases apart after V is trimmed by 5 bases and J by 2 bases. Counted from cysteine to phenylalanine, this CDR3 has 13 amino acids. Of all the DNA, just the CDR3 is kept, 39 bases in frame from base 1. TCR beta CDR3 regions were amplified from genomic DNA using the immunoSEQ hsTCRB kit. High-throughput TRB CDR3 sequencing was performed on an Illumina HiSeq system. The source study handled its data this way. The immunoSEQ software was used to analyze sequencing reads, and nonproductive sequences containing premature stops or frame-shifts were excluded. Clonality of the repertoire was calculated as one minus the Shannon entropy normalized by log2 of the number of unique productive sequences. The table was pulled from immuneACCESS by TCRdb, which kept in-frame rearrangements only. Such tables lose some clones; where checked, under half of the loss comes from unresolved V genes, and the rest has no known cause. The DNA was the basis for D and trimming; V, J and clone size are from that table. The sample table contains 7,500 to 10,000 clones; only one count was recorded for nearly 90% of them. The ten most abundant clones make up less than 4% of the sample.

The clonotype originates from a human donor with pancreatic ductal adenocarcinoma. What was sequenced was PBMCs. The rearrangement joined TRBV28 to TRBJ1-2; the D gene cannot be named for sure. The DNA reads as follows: TGTGCCAGCAGTGTGACGGAGAACTATGGCTACACCTTC. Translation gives CASSVTENYGYTF.